The 4 T cell receptor beta chains below were found in one sample sequenced in a study of T cell repertoires in cytomegalovirus infection. MiXCR, run by TCRdb on the reads, gives a single entry per CDR3 protein. The sample has hundreds of thousands of distinct CDR3 sequences, 20% to 30% seen once; the top ten hold less than 9.5%. Sequencing was carried out using CD8+ T cells from PBMCs. The receptors derive from a human donor in good health (CMV status not recorded). Some clones in this sample may be carry-over from other donors' samples.

The CDR3 DNA sequence: TGTGCCAGCACCGACGGGACCGCCGATGAAAAACTGTTTTTT. Its translation: CASTDGTADEKLFF. This sequence joins TRBV5-6 and TRBJ1-4; D is perhaps TRBD1 (5 bases). V dropped 6 bases and J dropped 6 bases, with 15 bases sitting between them. CDR1 and CDR2 (germline): SGHDT, YYEEEE. This CDR3 is built from 14 residues.

This clonotype showed up many times. J is TRBJ1-1 and V is TRBV7-2; the D gene is possibly TRBD1 (5 bases). This CDR3 region has 12 residues. V was shortened by 5 bases and J by 8 bases, with 12 bases between the two germline ends. CDR1 is SGHTA and CDR2 is FQGNSA in the germline V gene. The CDR3 DNA is TGTGCCAGCAGCCCCGGGGGAGTCGAAGCTTTCTTT. This codes for CASSPGGVEAFF.

This clonotype has just a few counts. The V call is TRBV6-2 or TRBV6-3, the J call TRBJ1-5; D not resolved. The CDR3 covers 16 residues. The germline gives CDR1 MNHEY, CDR2 SVGEGT. Trimming took 5 bases from V and 0 from J, leaving 14 bases between them. CDR3: CASSLGPSDSNQPQHF. As DNA, the CDR3 is TGTGCCAGCAGTCTCGGACCCTCAGATAGCAATCAGCCCCAGCATTTT.

This clonotype has a handful of counts. The rearrangement links TRBV15 to TRBJ2-7; D unclear. V was pared by 1 base and J by 3 bases, with 10 bases between. Looked up from germline, CDR1 is LNHNV and CDR2 is YYDKDF (reference sequence). The CDR3 consists of 14 residues. The CDR3 sequence is CATSRAGRIYEQYF. The CDR3 nucleotides are TGTGCCACCAGCAGAGCAGGACGGATCTACGAGCAGTACTTC.